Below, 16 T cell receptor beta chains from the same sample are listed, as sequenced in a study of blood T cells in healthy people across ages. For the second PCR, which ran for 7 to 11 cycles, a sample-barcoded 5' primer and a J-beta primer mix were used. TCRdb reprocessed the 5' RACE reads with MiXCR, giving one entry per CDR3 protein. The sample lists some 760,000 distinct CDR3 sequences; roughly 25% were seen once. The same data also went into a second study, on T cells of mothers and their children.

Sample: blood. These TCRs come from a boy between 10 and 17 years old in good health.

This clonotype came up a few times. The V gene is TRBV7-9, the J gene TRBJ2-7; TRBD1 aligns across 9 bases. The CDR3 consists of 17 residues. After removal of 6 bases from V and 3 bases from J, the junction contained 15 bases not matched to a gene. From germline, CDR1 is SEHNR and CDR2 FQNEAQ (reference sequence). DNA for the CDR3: TGTGCCAGCAGTTCGTTATTCGGAGACAGGGGGTTCTACGAGCAGTACTTC. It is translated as CASSSLFGDRGFYEQYF.

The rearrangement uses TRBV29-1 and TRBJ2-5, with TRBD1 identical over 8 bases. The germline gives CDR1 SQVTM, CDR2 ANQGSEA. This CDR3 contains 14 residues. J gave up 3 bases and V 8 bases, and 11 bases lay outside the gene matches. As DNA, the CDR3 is TGCAGCTCCTCAGAGACAGGGGTTGAAGAGACCCAGTACTTC. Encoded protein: CSSSETGVEETQYF.

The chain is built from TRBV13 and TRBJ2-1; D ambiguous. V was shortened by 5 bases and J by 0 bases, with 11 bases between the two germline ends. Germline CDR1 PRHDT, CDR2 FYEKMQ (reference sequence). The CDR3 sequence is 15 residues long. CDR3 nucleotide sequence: TGTGCCAGCAGCCCGGAAGGATACTCCTACAATGAGCAGTTCTTC. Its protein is CASSPEGYSYNEQFF. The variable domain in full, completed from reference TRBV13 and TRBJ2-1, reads AAGVIQSPRHLIKEKRETATLKCYPIPRHDTVYWYQQGPGQDPQFLISFYEKMQSDKGSIPDRFSAQQFSDYHSELNMSSLELGDSALYFCASSPEGYSYNEQFFGPGTRLTVL.

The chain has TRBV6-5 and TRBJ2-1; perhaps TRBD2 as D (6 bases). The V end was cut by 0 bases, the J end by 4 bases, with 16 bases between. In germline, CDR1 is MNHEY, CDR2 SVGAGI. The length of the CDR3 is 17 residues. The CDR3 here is CASSYSKGGLPYNEQFF. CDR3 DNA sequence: TGTGCCAGCAGTTACTCGAAGGGCGGACTACCGTACAATGAGCAGTTCTTC.

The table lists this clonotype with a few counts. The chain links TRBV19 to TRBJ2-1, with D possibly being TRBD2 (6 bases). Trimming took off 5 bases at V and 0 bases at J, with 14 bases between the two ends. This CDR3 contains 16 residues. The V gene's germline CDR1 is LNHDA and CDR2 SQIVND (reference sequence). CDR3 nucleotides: TGTGCCAGTAGTCCCCGACTAGAAACCTCCTACAATGAGCAGTTCTTC. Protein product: CASSPRLETSYNEQFF.

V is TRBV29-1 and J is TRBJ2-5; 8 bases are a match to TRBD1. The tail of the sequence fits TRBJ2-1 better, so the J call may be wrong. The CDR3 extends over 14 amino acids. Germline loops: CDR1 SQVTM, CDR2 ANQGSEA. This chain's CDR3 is CSGQGRRVANEQFF. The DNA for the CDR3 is TGCAGCGGACAGGGGCGGAGGGTCGCCAATGAGCAGTTCTTC.

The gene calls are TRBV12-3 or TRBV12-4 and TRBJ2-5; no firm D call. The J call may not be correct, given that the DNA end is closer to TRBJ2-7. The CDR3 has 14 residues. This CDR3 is CASSSALGGYEQYF. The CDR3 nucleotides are TGTGCCAGCAGTTCCGCCCTCGGCGGCTACGAGCAGTACTTC.

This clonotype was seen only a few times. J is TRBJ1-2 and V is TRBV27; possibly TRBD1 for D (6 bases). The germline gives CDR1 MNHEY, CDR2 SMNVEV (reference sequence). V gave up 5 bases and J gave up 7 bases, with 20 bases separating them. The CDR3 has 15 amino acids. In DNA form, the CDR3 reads TGTGCCAGCAGTACCCGGGACGGGGGGCTGGGTGGCTACACCTTC. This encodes CASSTRDGGLGGYTF.

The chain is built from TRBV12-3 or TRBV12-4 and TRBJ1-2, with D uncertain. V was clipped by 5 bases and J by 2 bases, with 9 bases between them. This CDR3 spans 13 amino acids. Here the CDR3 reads CASSASPNYGYTF. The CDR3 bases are TGTGCCAGCAGTGCCTCGCCCAACTATGGCTACACCTTC.

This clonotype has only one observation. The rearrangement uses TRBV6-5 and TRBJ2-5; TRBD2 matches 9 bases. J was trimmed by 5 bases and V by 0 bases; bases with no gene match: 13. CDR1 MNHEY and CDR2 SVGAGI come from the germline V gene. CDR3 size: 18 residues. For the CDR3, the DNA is TGTGCCAGCAGTTACTCCCCTGGCGAGCGGGGGGTGGGGGAGACCCAGTACTTC. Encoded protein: CASSYSPGERGVGETQYF.

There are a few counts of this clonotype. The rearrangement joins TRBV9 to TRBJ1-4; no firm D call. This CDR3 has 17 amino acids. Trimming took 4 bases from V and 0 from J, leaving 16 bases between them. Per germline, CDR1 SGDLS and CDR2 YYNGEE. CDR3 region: CASSPRDTPATNEKLFF. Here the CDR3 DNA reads TGTGCCAGCAGCCCCCGAGACACGCCAGCAACTAATGAAAAACTGTTTTTT.

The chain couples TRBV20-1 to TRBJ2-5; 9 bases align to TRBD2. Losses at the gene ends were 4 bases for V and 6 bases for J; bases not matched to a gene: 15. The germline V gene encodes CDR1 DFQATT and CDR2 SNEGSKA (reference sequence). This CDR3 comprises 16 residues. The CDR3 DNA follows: TGCAGTGCTATCACCTCCGGGGCGGGGGGGCTAAAGACCCAGTACTTC. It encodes CSAITSGAGGLKTQYF.

CDR3 region: CASSFTGVGKTQYF. DNA of the CDR3: TGTGCCAGCAGTTTTACAGGGGTTGGGAAGACCCAGTACTTC. The chain employs TRBV28 and TRBJ2-5; 7 positions agree with TRBD1. Per the germline V gene, CDR1 is MDHEN and CDR2 is SYDVKM. The length of the CDR3 is 14 residues. After removal of 3 bases from V and 6 bases from J, the junction contained 7 bases not matched to a gene. Full variable domain (outside the CDR3, taken from reference TRBV28 and TRBJ2-5): DVKVTQSSRYLVKRTGEKVFLECVQDMDHENMFWYRQDPGLGLRLIYFSYDVKMKEKGDIPEGYSVSREKKERFSLILESASTNQTSMYLCASSFTGVGKTQYFGPGTRLLVL.

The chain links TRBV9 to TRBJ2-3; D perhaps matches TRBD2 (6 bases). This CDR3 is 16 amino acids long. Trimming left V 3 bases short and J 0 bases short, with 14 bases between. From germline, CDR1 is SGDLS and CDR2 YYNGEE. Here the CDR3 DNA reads TGTGCCAGCAGCGGGTTAGGGACTCACAGCACAGATACGCAGTATTTT. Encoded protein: CASSGLGTHSTDTQYF.

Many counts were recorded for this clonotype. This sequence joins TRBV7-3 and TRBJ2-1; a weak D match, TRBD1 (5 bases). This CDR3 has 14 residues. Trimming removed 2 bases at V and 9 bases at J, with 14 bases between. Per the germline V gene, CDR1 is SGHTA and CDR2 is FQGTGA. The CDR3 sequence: CASSLRLDRSEQFF. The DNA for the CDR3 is TGTGCCAGCAGCTTACGACTTGACAGATCTGAGCAGTTCTTC. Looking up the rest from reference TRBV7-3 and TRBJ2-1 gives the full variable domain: GAGVSQTPSNKVTEKGKYVELRCDPISGHTALYWYRQSLGQGPEFLIYFQGTGAADDSGLPNDRFFAVRPEGSVSTLKIQRTERGDSAVYLCASSLRLDRSEQFFGPGTRLTVL.

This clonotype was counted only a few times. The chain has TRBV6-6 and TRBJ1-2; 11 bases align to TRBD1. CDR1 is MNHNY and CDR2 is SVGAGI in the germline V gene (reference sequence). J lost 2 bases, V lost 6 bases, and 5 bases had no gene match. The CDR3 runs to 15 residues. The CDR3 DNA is TGTGCCAGCAGAAGGACAGGGGGCACGAACTATGGCTACACCTTC. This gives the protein CASRRTGGTNYGYTF.